What follows are 16 T cell receptor beta chains derived from one specimen sequenced in a study of CD4+ T cells in melanoma. Clones were sequenced by immunoSEQ multiplex PCR, and TCRdb holds only the in-frame ones, with some missing. This table holds around 130,000 clones, approximately 91% found once. These TCRs come from a human donor with melanoma.

The chain has TRBV29-1 and TRBJ2-7; 7 bases fit TRBD2. This CDR3 region has 13 residues. Germline-derived CDR1 and CDR2 are SQVTM and ANQGSEA. Trimming cost V 7 bases and J 3 bases; bases outside gene matches: 9. CDR3 DNA: TGCAGCGCTAGGGGAGGGTCTTTCTACGAGCAGTACTTC. Its protein product is CSARGGSFYEQYF.

V is TRBV11-2 and J is TRBJ2-5; tentatively, D is TRBD1 or TRBD2 (5 bases each). The CDR3 spans 12 residues. Germline CDR1 SGHAT, CDR2 FQNNGV. Trimming shortened V by 4 bases and J by 7 bases, and 10 bases separated the two germline ends. CDR3 bases: TGTGCCAGCAGCTATCCTGGGGGGACCCAGTACTTC. Protein: CASSYPGGTQYF.

The rearrangement joins TRBV2 to TRBJ2-5, with TRBD2 matching 8 bases. The V gene end was trimmed by 5 bases and the J gene end by 5 bases; junction bases not matched to a gene: 7. Germline V gene lookup returns CDR1 SNHLY and CDR2 FYNNEI. The CDR3 consists of 14 residues. CDR3 amino acids: CASSRSGGGETQYF. The CDR3 nucleotides read TGTGCCAGCAGTCGAAGCGGGGGAGGGGAGACCCAGTACTTC. Looking up the rest from reference TRBV2 and TRBJ2-5 gives the full variable domain: EPEVTQTPSHQVTQMGQEVILRCVPISNHLYFYWYRQILGQKVEFLVSFYNNEISEKSEIFDDQFSVERPDGSNFTLKIRSTKLEDSAMYFCASSRSGGGETQYFGPGTRLLVL.

The rearrangement uses TRBV2 and TRBJ2-5; possibly TRBD1 for D (6 bases). V lost 0 bases to trimming and J lost 2 bases, with 10 bases between them. Germline CDR1 reads SNHLY; CDR2 reads FYNNEI. This CDR3 comprises 15 residues. The CDR3 DNA follows: TGTGCCAGCAGTGAAGCGCGGACAGCACAAGAGACCCAGTACTTC. Translated, it gives CASSEARTAQETQYF.

The rearrangement uses TRBV30 and TRBJ1-1; tentatively, D is TRBD1 (6 bases). Germline V gene lookup returns CDR1 GTSNPN and CDR2 SVGIG (reference sequence). The CDR3 length is 12 residues. V dropped 7 bases and J dropped 4 bases, with 13 bases sitting between them. The CDR3 reads CASRGGTTEAFF. For the CDR3, the DNA is TGTGCCTCGCGAGGGGGGACCACTGAAGCTTTCTTT.

This chain uses TRBV29-1 with TRBJ2-5; the match to TRBD2 covers 9 bases. The CDR3 length is 15 residues. Per the germline V gene, CDR1 is SQVTM and CDR2 is ANQGSEA. V gave up 8 bases and J gave up 7 bases; unmatched junction bases: 17. The CDR3: CSTTPGTSPSTTQYF. The CDR3 DNA follows: TGCAGCACCACCCCCGGGACTAGCCCAAGCACGACCCAGTACTTC.

The V call is TRBV10-3, the J call TRBJ1-5; no firm D call. Germline-derived CDR1 and CDR2 are ENHRY and SYGVKD. Trimming removed 3 bases at V and 4 bases at J, with 7 bases between. The CDR3 has 13 residues. The CDR3 DNA is TGTGCCATCAGTGACCAGGCAAATCAGCCCCAGCATTTT. As protein: CAISDQANQPQHF.

The chain joins TRBV7-3 to TRBJ2-1; D is ambiguous. Deletions cut 6 bases from V and 0 bases from J, with 12 bases between. Germline V CDR1 and CDR2: SGHTA, FQGTGA. The CDR3 totals 15 residues. Here the CDR3 reads CASSVTWSSYNEQFF. The CDR3 DNA reads as TGTGCCAGCAGTGTCACCTGGAGCTCCTACAATGAGCAGTTCTTC.

V is TRBV7-9 and J is TRBJ1-2; D uncertain. Germline CDR1 SEHNR, CDR2 FQNEAQ (reference sequence). The CDR3 contains 12 residues. The V and J ends lost 2 bases and 1 base respectively, with 2 bases between them. CDR3 DNA sequence: TGTGCCAGCAGCTTAAGTAACTATGGCTACACCTTC. This encodes CASSLSNYGYTF.

DNA for the CDR3: TGTGCCAGCTCACCACAGAACAGTCGCTCTGGAAACACCATATATTTT. It yields the protein CASSPQNSRSGNTIYF. This sequence joins TRBV18 and TRBJ1-3, with D unresolved. The CDR3 covers 16 residues. Per germline, CDR1 KGHSH and CDR2 LQKENI. V lost 1 base to trimming and J lost 0 bases, with 10 bases between them.

The chain carries TRBV6-5 and TRBJ2-7; 8 nucleotides match TRBD1. This CDR3 comprises 15 residues. Trimming cost V 6 bases and J 2 bases; bases outside gene matches: 9. In germline, CDR1 is MNHEY, CDR2 SVGAGI. The CDR3 spells CASSLVGRGPYEQYF. DNA for the CDR3: TGTGCCAGCAGCCTCGTTGGCAGGGGGCCCTACGAGCAGTACTTC.

This clone was seen a few times. The chain links TRBV11-2 to TRBJ1-2; D not resolved. The CDR3 length is 15 residues. Germline V CDR1 and CDR2: SGHAT, FQNNGV. Trimming cost V 5 bases and J 0 bases, with 13 bases left between them. The CDR3 nucleotides read TGTGCCAGCAGCCCGACGGGAAGAACTAACTATGGCTACACCTTC. Translation: CASSPTGRTNYGYTF. Full variable domain (outside the CDR3, taken from reference TRBV11-2 and TRBJ1-2): EAGVAQSPRYKIIEKRQSVAFWCNPISGHATLYWYQQILGQGPKLLIQFQNNGVVDDSQLPKDRFSAERLKGVDSTLKIQPAKLEDSAVYLCASSPTGRTNYGYTFGSGTRLTVV.

This chain links TRBV10-2 with TRBJ1-6; the match to TRBD1 covers 7 bases. Looked up from germline, CDR1 is WSHSY and CDR2 is SAAADI. The CDR3 runs 14 residues. The V gene end was trimmed by 6 bases and the J gene end by 5 bases; junction bases not matched to a gene: 4. The DNA of the CDR3 is TGCGCCAGCAGGGAGACAGGGAATAATTCACCCCTCCACTTT. Amino acid sequence: CASRETGNNSPLHF.

This clone has just a few counts. The CDR3 coding sequence is TGTGCCAGCAGCTTGAGGACAGGGATCGCCGGGGAGCTGTTTTTT. It codes for CASSLRTGIAGELFF. This sequence joins TRBV5-6 and TRBJ2-2; TRBD1 matches 8 bases. Germline trimming cut 1 base from V and 6 bases from J; bases unmatched to any gene: 5. The V gene's germline CDR1 is SGHDT and CDR2 YYEEEE. CDR3 length equals 15 residues.

CDR3 amino acids: CASSPGQSGEQYF. CDR3 in DNA: TGTGCCAGCTCACCCGGACAGTCGGGCGAGCAGTACTTC. The gene calls are TRBV18 and TRBJ2-7, with D perhaps matching TRBD1 (6 bases). Germline V lookup: CDR1 KGHSH, CDR2 LQKENI. This CDR3 contains 13 residues. Deletions cut 3 bases from V and 6 bases from J, with 12 bases between.

The gene calls are TRBV9 and TRBJ2-3; D unresolved. Germline lookup yields CDR1 SGDLS and CDR2 YYNGEE. The CDR3 totals 13 residues. V lost 3 bases and J 3 bases, leaving 8 bases between the germline ends. CDR3 DNA sequence: TGTGCCAGCAGCGAGGCAGGAACAGATACGCAGTATTTT. Its protein product is CASSEAGTDTQYF.